The entry that follows covers one T cell receptor (beta chain) sequence. Antigen unknown. Trimming stripped 2 bases from V and 0 bases from J, with 8 bases between. Germline CDR1 SGHTA, CDR2 FQGTGA. This CDR3 is 16 amino acids long. This entry comes from a study of beta chain features in type 1 diabetes. General study results and limits: The naive, central memory and Treg TCRB repertoires of patients appeared to be more similar to one another than those of healthy donors. Within each of all four CD4+ subsets, Type 1 diabetes patients had TCRB CDR3s that were moderately but significantly shorter.

Every isolated RNA sample was fully reverse transcribed, so sequencing captured expressed TCRB transcripts. Naive, central memory and regulatory T cell samples yielded around 3.4 million reads on average. TCRdb's table, derived via immunoSEQ multiplex PCR, lists solely in-frame clones and lacks some. Of around 160,000 clones in the sample, 6.5% to 10% are singletons; the top ten hold around 0.5%. The receptor was isolated from a woman aged 18 to 35 with type 1 diabetes. Sequencing used central memory CD4+ T cells from blood. The chain uses TRBV7-3 and TRBJ2-6; D gene ambiguous. The CDR3 sequence is CASSLLGDSGANVLTF. CDR3 DNA: TGTGCCAGCAGCTTACTAGGAGACTCTGGGGCCAACGTCCTGACTTTC. The full variable domain, in which reference TRBV7-3 and TRBJ2-6 provide the parts outside the CDR3, is GAGVSQTPSNKVTEKGKYVELRCDPISGHTALYWYRQSLGQGPEFLIYFQGTGAADDSGLPNDRFFAVRPEGSVSTLKIQRTERGDSAVYLCASSLLGDSGANVLTFGAGSRLTVL.